This T cell receptor beta chain was sequenced in a study of T cells in localized non-small cell lung cancer. Measured with immunoSEQ multiplex PCR; TCRdb has only the in-frame clones, and not every one. This sample yields some 71,000 clones, of which about 83% are seen a single time; roughly 12% belongs to the top ten. V was cut by 5 bases and J by 0 bases, with 14 bases left in between. The CDR3 runs to 15 residues. Germline V lookup: CDR1 SEHNR, CDR2 FQNEAQ (reference sequence). In regard to this clone: Its antigen is unknown.

Whole-study findings and limits: Sequence data derive from only one tumor region, so heterogeneity remains possible. Highest T cell clonality was seen in uninvolved adjacent lung, surpassing that measured in tumor.

The sequence was collected from a female donor of 60 years or more with stage I lung adenocarcinoma. The genes are TRBV7-9 and TRBJ2-7; tentatively, D is TRBD1 or TRBD2 (6 bases each). Sequences were derived from peripheral blood, sampled before any cancer treatment. The CDR3 region has the DNA TGTGCCAGCAGCCCTTGGGGGCGGGACTCCTACGAGCAGTACTTC. Its translation: CASSPWGRDSYEQYF.